One sample yielded the 5 T cell receptor beta chains listed below, sequenced in a study of blood T cell repertoires in COVID-19. The table came from immunoSEQ multiplex PCR; TCRdb's copy has only in-frame clones and leaves some out. The data hold 230,000 or so clones, with approximately 84% observed a single time. Material for sequencing was peripheral blood. The receptors shown here come from a man aged 35 to 55 with active or convalescent COVID-19.

The chain combines TRBV2 with TRBJ1-2; 9 nucleotides line up with TRBD1. Germline lookup yields CDR1 SNHLY and CDR2 FYNNEI. The CDR3 spans 13 residues. Losses at the gene ends were 1 base for V and 6 bases for J; bases not matched to a gene: 0. The CDR3 here is CASSEGTGDGYTF. DNA for the CDR3: TGTGCCAGCAGTGAAGGGACAGGGGATGGCTACACCTTC.

The V gene is TRBV3-1 (or the pseudogene TRBV3-2), the J gene TRBJ2-5; D perhaps matches TRBD2 (7 bases). V lost 4 bases and J 4 bases, leaving 16 bases between the germline ends. This CDR3 contains 15 residues. Germline values: CDR1 LGHDT, CDR2 YNNKEL (reference sequence). CDR3 DNA: TGTGCCAGCAGCCTAAAGGGAGGGGGAGGAGAGACCCAGTACTTC. This gives the protein CASSLKGGGGETQYF.

The chain uses TRBV5-1 and TRBJ2-1; 11 bases map to TRBD2. This CDR3 comprises 14 residues. V was pared by 3 bases and J by 6 bases, with 2 bases of the junction left unmatched. Germline values: CDR1 SGHRS, CDR2 YFSETQ. CDR3 coding DNA: TGCGCCAGCAGCTCCGGACTAGCGGGCAATGAGCAGTTCTTC. It specifies CASSSGLAGNEQFF.

In this sample, this clone turned up once. The J gene is TRBJ2-1, the V gene TRBV19; 7 nucleotides line up with TRBD1. CDR1 is LNHDA, CDR2 SQIVND, per germline (reference sequence). The CDR3 totals 16 residues. Unmatched junction bases numbered 9, after V lost 5 bases and J lost 2 bases. The CDR3 sequence is CASSFPTGTTYNEQFF. CDR3 bases: TGTGCCAGTAGTTTTCCGACAGGGACCACCTACAATGAGCAGTTCTTC.

The chain recombines TRBV5-4 with TRBJ2-5, with 8 nucleotides matching TRBD1. The J segment lost 0 bases and the V segment lost 0 bases, leaving 4 bases of the junction unmatched. Germline V gives CDR1 SGHNT, CDR2 YYREEE (reference sequence). The CDR3 runs 16 residues. The CDR3 is CASSLEVTGDQETQYF. The CDR3 nucleotides read TGTGCCAGCAGCTTGGAGGTGACAGGGGACCAAGAGACCCAGTACTTC.